This T cell receptor (beta chain) was observed in a study of beta chain features in type 1 diabetes. The V gene's germline CDR1 is SQVTM and CDR2 ANQGSEA. With 6 bases removed from V and 6 bases from J, the gap between germline ends came to 15 bases. The CDR3 runs to 13 residues. Notes on the study in general: Fewer insertions but more deletions were seen at VDJ junctions in type 1 diabetes patients.

In this sample, this clone turned up many times. Its cognate antigen is unknown. Isolated RNA was reverse transcribed in full, so expressed TCRB transcripts were sequenced. About 3.57 million reads were obtained on average from naive, central memory and regulatory T cell samples. Produced via immunoSEQ multiplex PCR; TCRdb's table is partial and in-frame only. The sample shows some 180,000 clones, approximately 13% of them seen only once. The sequenced sample was central memory CD4+ T cells from blood. This chain connects TRBV29-1 to TRBJ2-4; a weak D match, TRBD1 (6 bases). This TCR came from a woman aged 18-30 years in good health. The CDR3 spells CSVRTVFANIQYF. The DNA for the CDR3 is TGCAGCGTCAGGACAGTGTTCGCAAACATTCAGTACTTC. Full variable domain (missing parts from reference TRBV29-1 and TRBJ2-4): SAVISQKPSRDICQRGTSLTIQCQVDSQVTMMFWYRQQPGQSLTLIATANQGSEATYESGFVIDKFPISRPNLTFSTLTVSNMSPEDSSIYLCSVRTVFANIQYFGAGTRLSVL.